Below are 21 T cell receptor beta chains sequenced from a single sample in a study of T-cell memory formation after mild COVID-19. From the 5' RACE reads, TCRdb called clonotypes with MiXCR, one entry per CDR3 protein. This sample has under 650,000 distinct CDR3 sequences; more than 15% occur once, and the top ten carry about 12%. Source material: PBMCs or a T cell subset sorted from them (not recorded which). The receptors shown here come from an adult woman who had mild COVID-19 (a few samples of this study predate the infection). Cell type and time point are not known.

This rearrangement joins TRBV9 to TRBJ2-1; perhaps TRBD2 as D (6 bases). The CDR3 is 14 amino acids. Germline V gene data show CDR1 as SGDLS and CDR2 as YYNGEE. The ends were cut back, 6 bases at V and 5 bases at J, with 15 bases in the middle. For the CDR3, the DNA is TGTGCCAGCACCCAACGGGAGAGAAACAATGAGCAGTTCTTC. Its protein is CASTQRERNNEQFF. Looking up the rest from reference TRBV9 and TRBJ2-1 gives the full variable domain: DSGVTQTPKHLITATGQRVTLRCSPRSGDLSVYWYQQSLDQGLQFLIQYYNGEERAKGNILERFSAQQFPDLHSELNLSSLELGDSALYFCASTQRERNNEQFFGPGTRLTVL.

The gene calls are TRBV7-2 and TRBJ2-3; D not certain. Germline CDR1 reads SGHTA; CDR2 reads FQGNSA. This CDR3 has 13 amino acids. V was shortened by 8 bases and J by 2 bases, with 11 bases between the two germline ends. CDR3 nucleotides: TGTGCCAGCGGCCCACAAAACACAGATACGCAGTATTTT. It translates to CASGPQNTDTQYF.

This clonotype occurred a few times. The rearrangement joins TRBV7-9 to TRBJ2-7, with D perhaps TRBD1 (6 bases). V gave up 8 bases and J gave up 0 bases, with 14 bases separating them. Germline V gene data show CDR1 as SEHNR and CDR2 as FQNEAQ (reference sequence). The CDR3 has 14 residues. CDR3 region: CASRWTESSYEQYF. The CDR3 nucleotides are TGTGCCAGCCGTTGGACAGAGAGCTCCTACGAGCAGTACTTC.

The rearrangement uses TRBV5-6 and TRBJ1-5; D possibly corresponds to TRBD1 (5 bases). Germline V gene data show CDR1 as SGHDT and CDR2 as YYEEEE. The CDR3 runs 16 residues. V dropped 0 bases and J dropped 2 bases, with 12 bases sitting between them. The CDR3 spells CASSLVGSRGNQPQHF. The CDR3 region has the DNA TGTGCCAGCAGCTTGGTTGGGAGCAGGGGCAATCAGCCCCAGCATTTT. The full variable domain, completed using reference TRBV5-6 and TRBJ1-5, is DAGVTQSPTHLIKTRGQQVTLRCSPKSGHDTVSWYQQALGQGPQFIFQYYEEEERQRGNFPDRFSGHQFPNYSSELNVNALLLGDSALYLCASSLVGSRGNQPQHFGDGTRLSIL.

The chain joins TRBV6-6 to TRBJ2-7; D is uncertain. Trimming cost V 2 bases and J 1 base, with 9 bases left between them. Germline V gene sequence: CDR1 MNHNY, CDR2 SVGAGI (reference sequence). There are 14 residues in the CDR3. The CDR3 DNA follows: TGTGCCAGCAGTTACGGCAGTCTATCCTACGAGCAGTACTTC. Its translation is CASSYGSLSYEQYF.

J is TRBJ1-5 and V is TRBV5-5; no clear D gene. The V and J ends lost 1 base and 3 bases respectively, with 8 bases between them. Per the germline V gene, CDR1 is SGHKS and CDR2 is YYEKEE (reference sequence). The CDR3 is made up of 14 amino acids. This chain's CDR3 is CASSLTGNNQPQHF. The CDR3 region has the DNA TGTGCCAGCAGCTTGACGGGCAACAATCAGCCCCAGCATTTT.

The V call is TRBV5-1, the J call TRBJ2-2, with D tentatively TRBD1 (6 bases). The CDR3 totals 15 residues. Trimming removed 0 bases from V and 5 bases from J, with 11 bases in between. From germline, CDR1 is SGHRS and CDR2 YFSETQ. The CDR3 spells CASSLAGDGTGELFF. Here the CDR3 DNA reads TGCGCCAGCAGCTTGGCAGGGGACGGAACCGGGGAGCTGTTTTTT.

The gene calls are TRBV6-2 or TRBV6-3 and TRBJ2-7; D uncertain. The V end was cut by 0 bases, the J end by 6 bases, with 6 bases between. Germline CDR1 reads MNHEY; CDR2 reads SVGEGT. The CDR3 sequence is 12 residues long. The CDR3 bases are TGTGCCAGCAGTTACTCGACGGTCGAGCAGTACGTC. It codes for CASSYSTVEQYV.

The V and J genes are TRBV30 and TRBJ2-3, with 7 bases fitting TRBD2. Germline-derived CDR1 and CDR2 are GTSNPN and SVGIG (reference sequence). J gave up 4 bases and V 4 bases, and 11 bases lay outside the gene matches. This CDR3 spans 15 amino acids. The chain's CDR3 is CAWTRNGRSADTQYF. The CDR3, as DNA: TGTGCCTGGACGAGGAACGGGAGGTCTGCAGATACGCAGTATTTT.

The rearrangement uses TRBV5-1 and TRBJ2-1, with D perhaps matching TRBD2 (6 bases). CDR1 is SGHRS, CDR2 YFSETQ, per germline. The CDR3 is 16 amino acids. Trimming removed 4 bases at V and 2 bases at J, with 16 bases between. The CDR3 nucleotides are TGCGCCAGCAGCGATCTGGCGGGACCCACCTACAATGAGCAGTTCTTC. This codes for CASSDLAGPTYNEQFF.

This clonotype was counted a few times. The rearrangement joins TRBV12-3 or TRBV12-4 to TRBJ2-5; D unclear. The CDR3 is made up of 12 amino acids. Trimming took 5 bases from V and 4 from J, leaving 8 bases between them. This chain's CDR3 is CASSRSRETQYF. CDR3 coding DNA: TGTGCCAGCAGTCGGTCCCGAGAGACCCAGTACTTC.

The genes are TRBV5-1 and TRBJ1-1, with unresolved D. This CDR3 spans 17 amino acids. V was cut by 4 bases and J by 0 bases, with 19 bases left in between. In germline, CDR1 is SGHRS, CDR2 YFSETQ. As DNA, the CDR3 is TGCGCCAGCAGCCCTTTCTCGTTCGGCTCTATGAACACTGAAGCTTTCTTT. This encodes CASSPFSFGSMNTEAFF.

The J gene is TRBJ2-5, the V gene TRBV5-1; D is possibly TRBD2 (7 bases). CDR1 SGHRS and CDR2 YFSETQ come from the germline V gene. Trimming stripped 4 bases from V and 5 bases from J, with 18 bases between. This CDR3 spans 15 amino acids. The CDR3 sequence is CASSPFGKGGETQYF. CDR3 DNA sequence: TGCGCCAGCAGCCCGTTCGGGAAGGGGGGGGAGACCCAGTACTTC. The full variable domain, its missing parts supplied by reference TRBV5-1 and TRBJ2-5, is KAGVTQTPRYLIKTRGQQVTLSCSPISGHRSVSWYQQTPGQGLQFLFEYFSETQRNKGNFPGRFSGRQFSNSRSEMNVSTLELGDSALYLCASSPFGKGGETQYFGPGTRLLVL.

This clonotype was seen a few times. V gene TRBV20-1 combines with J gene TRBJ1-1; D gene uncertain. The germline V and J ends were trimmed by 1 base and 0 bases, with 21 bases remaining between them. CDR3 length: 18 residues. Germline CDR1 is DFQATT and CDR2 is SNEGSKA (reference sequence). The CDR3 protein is CSARVLGRDEEMNTEAFF. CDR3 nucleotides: TGCAGTGCTAGAGTCCTCGGGAGGGATGAGGAGATGAACACTGAAGCTTTCTTT.

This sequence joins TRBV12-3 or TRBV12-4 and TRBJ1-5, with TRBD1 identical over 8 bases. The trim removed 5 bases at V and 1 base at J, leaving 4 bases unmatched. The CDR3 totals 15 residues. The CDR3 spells CASSPDRGSNQPQHF. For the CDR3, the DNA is TGTGCCAGCAGTCCTGACAGGGGAAGCAATCAGCCCCAGCATTTT.

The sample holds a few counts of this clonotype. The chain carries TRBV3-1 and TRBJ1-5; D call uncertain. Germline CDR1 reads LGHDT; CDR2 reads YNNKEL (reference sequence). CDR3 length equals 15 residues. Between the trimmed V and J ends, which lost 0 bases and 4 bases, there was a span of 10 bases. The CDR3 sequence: CASSQDWTVNQPQHF. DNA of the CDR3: TGTGCCAGCAGCCAAGATTGGACGGTGAATCAGCCCCAGCATTTT.

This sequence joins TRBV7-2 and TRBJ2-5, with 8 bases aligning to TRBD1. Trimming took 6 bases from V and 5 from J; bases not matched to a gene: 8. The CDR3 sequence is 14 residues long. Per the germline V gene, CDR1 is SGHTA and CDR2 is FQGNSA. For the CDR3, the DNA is TGTGCCAGCAGAGTATCAGGGGGCAAGGAGACCCAGTACTTC. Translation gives CASRVSGGKETQYF.

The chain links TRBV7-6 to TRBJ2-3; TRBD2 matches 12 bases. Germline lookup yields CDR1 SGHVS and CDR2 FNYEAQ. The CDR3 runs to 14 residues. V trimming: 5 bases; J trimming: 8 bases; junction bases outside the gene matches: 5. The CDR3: CASSRLAGVPTQYF. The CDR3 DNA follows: TGTGCCAGCAGCCGACTAGCGGGAGTTCCTACGCAGTATTTT.

CDR3: CASSPYWQGSSYEQYF. For the CDR3, the DNA is TGTGCCAGCAGTCCCTATTGGCAGGGCAGCTCCTACGAGCAGTACTTC. This chain joins TRBV11-2 and TRBJ2-7; the D gene is possibly TRBD1 (5 bases). The CDR3 contains 16 residues. Germline-derived CDR1 and CDR2 are SGHAT and FQNNGV. Trimming cost V 6 bases and J 0 bases, with 18 bases left between them.

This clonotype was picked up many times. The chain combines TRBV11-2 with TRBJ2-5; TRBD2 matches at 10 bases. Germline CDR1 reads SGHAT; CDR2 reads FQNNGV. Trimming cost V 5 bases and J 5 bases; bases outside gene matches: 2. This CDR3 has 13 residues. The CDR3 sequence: CASSPTSGETQYF. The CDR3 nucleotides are TGTGCCAGCAGCCCGACTAGCGGGGAGACCCAGTACTTC.

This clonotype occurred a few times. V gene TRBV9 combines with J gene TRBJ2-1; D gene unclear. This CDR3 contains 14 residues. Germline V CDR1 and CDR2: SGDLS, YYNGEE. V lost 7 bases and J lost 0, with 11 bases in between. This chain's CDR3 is CASGSDSSYNEQFF. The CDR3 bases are TGTGCCAGCGGAAGCGACTCCTCCTACAATGAGCAGTTCTTC.